This T cell receptor beta chain was sequenced in a study of cytomegalovirus exposure and HLA in healthy donors. Overall study context: The roughly 100 million unique TCR beta sequences, from 150 million to 200 million T cells, were found by an earlier analysis. The Caucasian-associated ancestry cluster held about 80% of some 420 genotyped donors.

General study findings and limits: Earlier results showed most TCR beta V segments being productive about 87% or about 30% of the time. For presence/absence analyses, sequencing depth was assumed to be roughly uniform across donors.

60 Vbeta and 13 Jbeta primers were used in PCR. Clones were read by immunoSEQ multiplex PCR, and TCRdb kept only the in-frame ones, dropping some. This sample has around 130,000 clones; 6.5% to 9.5% occur once, and the top ten carry 4.5% to 7%. As concerns this clone: Its antigen is not known.

The germline V gene encodes CDR1 SNHLY and CDR2 FYNNEI. The V gene lost 2 bases and the J gene lost 2 bases, with 23 bases spanning the gap. The CDR3 is 19 residues long. V gene TRBV2 combines with J gene TRBJ2-3; possible D gene TRBD2, 5 bases. The TCR comes from a man between 35 and 55 years old in good health and CMV-seronegative. The specimen was PBMCs. The CDR3 DNA reads TGTGCCAGCAGTGAAACCTCGGACGGACTTTCTTCTAACACAGATACGCAGTATTTT. Protein sequence: CASSETSDGLSSNTDTQYF.